The 16 T cell receptor beta chains below all came from one sample that was sequenced in a study of T cells in Graves' hyperthyroidism and ophthalmopathy. From RNA transcripts, TCR beta CDR3 regions were amplified. The primer set for the first-round RT-PCR of the TCR CDR3 was HTBI. TCRdb re-called the multiplex PCR reads with MiXCR, one entry per CDR3 protein. The sample shows around 60,000 distinct CDR3 sequences, approximately 50% of them seen only once. The sample was blood. The receptors come from a woman between 25 and 40 years old with Graves' ophthalmopathy.

This clonotype came up many times. This chain connects TRBV7-2 to TRBJ2-7, with 7 bases aligning to TRBD1. The CDR3 covers 14 residues. Per the germline V gene, CDR1 is SGHTA and CDR2 is FQGNSA. The ends lost 5 bases at V and 2 bases at J; junction bases unmatched: 6. CDR3 DNA sequence: TGTGCCAGCAGCCTAAACAGGGGTCCCTACGAGCAGTACTTC. It encodes CASSLNRGPYEQYF.

This clonotype was recorded at least ten times. The V and J genes are TRBV27 and TRBJ2-7; 7 bases map to TRBD1. Trimming removed 3 bases from V and 3 bases from J; junction bases left unmatched: 11. The CDR3 loop spans 16 amino acids. CDR1 is MNHEY, CDR2 SMNVEV, per germline (reference sequence). DNA of the CDR3: TGTGCCAGCAGTTTGCTCCCGACAGGGTCGGACTACGAGCAGTACTTC. Protein sequence: CASSLLPTGSDYEQYF.

The table lists this clonotype with many counts. The genes are TRBV9 and TRBJ1-2; 10 bases map to TRBD1. Per the germline V gene, CDR1 is SGDLS and CDR2 is YYNGEE. The CDR3 has 12 residues. The V segment lost 2 bases and the J segment 12 bases; nucleotides outside the gene matches: 4. CDR3 amino acids: CASSVGQGVHTF. CDR3 in DNA: TGTGCCAGCAGCGTCGGACAGGGGGTCCACACCTTC.

CDR3: CASSSQGGAYEQYF. DNA for the CDR3: TGTGCCAGCAGCTCGCAGGGAGGGGCCTACGAGCAGTACTTC. The chain joins TRBV7-3 to TRBJ2-7, with 7 bases identical to TRBD2. V lost 4 bases and J lost 2; bases outside the gene matches: 5. CDR1 is SGHTA, CDR2 FQGTGA, per germline. The CDR3 spans 14 residues. The whole variable domain, remainder taken from reference TRBV7-3 and TRBJ2-7, is GAGVSQTPSNKVTEKGKYVELRCDPISGHTALYWYRQSLGQGPEFLIYFQGTGAADDSGLPNDRFFAVRPEGSVSTLKIQRTERGDSAVYLCASSSQGGAYEQYFGPGTRLTVT.

This clonotype was observed at least ten times. This chain links TRBV11-2 with TRBJ1-1, with no clear D. CDR3 length: 13 residues. The V and J ends lost 5 bases and 1 base respectively, with 8 bases between them. CDR1 SGHAT and CDR2 FQNNGV come from the germline V gene. DNA of the CDR3: TGTGCCAGCAGCCCTACTTCGAACACTGAAGCTTTCTTT. Its protein product is CASSPTSNTEAFF.

This chain links TRBV20-1 with TRBJ1-1; D not certain. Germline V gene sequence: CDR1 DFQATT, CDR2 SNEGSKA (reference sequence). The CDR3 loop spans 14 amino acids. V was cut by 4 bases and J by 0 bases, with 12 bases left in between. CDR3 loop: CSATPVQLNTEAFF. CDR3 nucleotides: TGCAGTGCTACCCCTGTACAGTTGAACACTGAAGCTTTCTTT.

Many counts were recorded for this clonotype. The chain joins TRBV7-2 to TRBJ1-2, with TRBD1 matching 12 bases. The junction had 8 bases not matched to a gene; V was cut back by 4 bases and J by 8 bases. The CDR3 consists of 15 residues. Germline lookup yields CDR1 SGHTA and CDR2 FQGNSA. This CDR3 is CASSWQGQGAGGYTF. The DNA for the CDR3 is TGTGCCAGCAGCTGGCAGGGACAGGGGGCAGGGGGCTACACCTTC. The full variable domain, in which reference TRBV7-2 and TRBJ1-2 provide the parts outside the CDR3, is GAGVSQSPSNKVTEKGKDVELRCDPISGHTALYWYRQSLGQGLEFLIYFQGNSAPDKSGLPSDRFSAERTGGSVSTLTIQRTQQEDSAVYLCASSWQGQGAGGYTFGSGTRLTVV.

Notes on this clonotype: One junction end disagrees with the germline gene, perhaps due to a read error. The CDR3 loop reads CASSRGQGILANERFF. The DNA of the CDR3 is TGTGCCAGCAGCCGGGGACAGGGAATTTTGGCCAATGAGCGGTTCTTC. The genes are TRBV7-9 and TRBJ2-1, with 9 positions matching TRBD1. CDR3 length: 16 amino acids. CDR1 SEHNR and CDR2 FQNEAQ come from the germline V gene (reference sequence).

Ten or more counts support this clonotype. The chain joins TRBV20-1 to TRBJ1-3; possibly TRBD1 for D (5 bases). CDR1 and CDR2 from the germline V gene are DFQATT and SNEGSKA (reference sequence). V lost 1 base and J 3 bases, leaving 10 bases between the germline ends. The CDR3 is 14 residues long. CDR3 region: CSARVSGGGNTIYF. DNA for the CDR3: TGCAGTGCTAGAGTATCGGGGGGTGGAAACACCATATATTTT.

The rearrangement joins TRBV7-2 to TRBJ2-7; 11 nucleotides align to TRBD1. This CDR3 region has 15 residues. V shed 4 bases and J 2 bases; nucleotides not matched to a gene: 4. Germline-derived CDR1 and CDR2 are SGHTA and FQGNSA. CDR3 sequence: CASSSRTGGPYEQYF. The CDR3 DNA sequence: TGTGCCAGCAGCTCGAGGACAGGGGGCCCCTACGAGCAGTACTTC.

Judged by abundance, this clonotype is medium-sized. The rearrangement joins TRBV20-1 to TRBJ1-1; no firm D call. The V end lost 0 bases, the J end lost 6 bases, and 8 bases lay between the germline ends. The germline V gene has CDR1 DFQATT and CDR2 SNEGSKA (reference sequence). The CDR3 length is 12 residues. The CDR3 region has the DNA TGCAGTGCTAGAGAATTGATGTCTGAAGCTTTCTTT. Translation gives CSARELMSEAFF.

The chain combines TRBV20-1 with TRBJ2-5; D is possibly TRBD2 (5 bases). The germline gives CDR1 DFQATT, CDR2 SNEGSKA (reference sequence). Trimming removed 7 bases at V and 0 bases at J, with 15 bases between. The CDR3 contains 14 residues. In nucleotides, the CDR3 is TGCAGTGTTGCTAGGTTAGCGTACCAAGAGACCCAGTACTTC. Residues: CSVARLAYQETQYF.

This clonotype was picked up many times. The gene calls are TRBV4-1 and TRBJ2-5; 8 bases align to TRBD2. V gave up 0 bases and J gave up 5 bases; unmatched junction bases: 5. The CDR3 length is 15 residues. Germline V gene data show CDR1 as MGHRA and CDR2 as YSYEKL. The CDR3 DNA is TGCGCCAGCAGCCAAGACGGACTAGCTGGGGAGACCCAGTACTTC. It codes for CASSQDGLAGETQYF.

As concerns this clonotype: This sequence may be a read error, since a much larger clone differs from it by one base. This likely comes from a read error, as the CDR3 has no conserved phenylalanine or tryptophan at its end. This chain joins TRBV6-2 or TRBV6-3 and TRBJ1-4, with D maybe TRBD1 (5 bases). V lost 6 bases and J lost 9, with 23 bases in between. CDR1 MNHEY and CDR2 SVGEGT come from the germline V gene. The CDR3 spans 16 residues. CDR3 region: CASRDSQGRLQKKLFL. CDR3 in DNA: TGTGCCAGCAGAGACAGCCAGGGAAGACTCCAGAAAAAACTGTTTCTT.

Ten or more counts support this clonotype. This rearrangement joins TRBV19 to TRBJ1-1, with 8 bases fitting TRBD1. Germline V lookup: CDR1 LNHDA, CDR2 SQIVND (reference sequence). V gave up 6 bases and J gave up 5 bases; unmatched junction bases: 5. The CDR3 runs 13 residues. CDR3 in DNA: TGTGCCAGTAGCCGGGACAGGTCTACTGAAGCTTTCTTT. This codes for CASSRDRSTEAFF.

This clonotype has at least ten counts. The chain carries TRBV10-1 and TRBJ2-1; 10 bases fit TRBD1. The junction had 9 bases not matched to a gene; V was cut back by 5 bases and J by 8 bases. In germline, CDR1 is WNHNN, CDR2 SYGVQD (reference sequence). This CDR3 is 15 amino acids long. The chain's CDR3 is CASSLRDRGDHEQFF. The CDR3 coding sequence is TGCGCCAGCAGTCTCCGGGACAGGGGTGACCATGAGCAGTTCTTC.